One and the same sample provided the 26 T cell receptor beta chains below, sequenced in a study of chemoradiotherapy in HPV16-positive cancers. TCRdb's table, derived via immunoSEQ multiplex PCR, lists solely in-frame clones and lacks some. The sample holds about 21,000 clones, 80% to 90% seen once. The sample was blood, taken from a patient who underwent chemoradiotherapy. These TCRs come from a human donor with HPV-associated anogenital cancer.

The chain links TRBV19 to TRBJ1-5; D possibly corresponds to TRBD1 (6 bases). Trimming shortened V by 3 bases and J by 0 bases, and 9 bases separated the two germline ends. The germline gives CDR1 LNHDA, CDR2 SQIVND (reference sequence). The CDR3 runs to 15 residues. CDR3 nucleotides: TGTGCCAGTAGTATCGTGGACAGTAGCAATCAGCCCCAGCATTTT. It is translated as CASSIVDSSNQPQHF.

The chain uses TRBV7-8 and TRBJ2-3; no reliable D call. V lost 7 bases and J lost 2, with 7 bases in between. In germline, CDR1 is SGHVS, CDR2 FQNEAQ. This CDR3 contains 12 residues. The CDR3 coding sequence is TGTGCCAGCACTTACGTCACAGATACGCAGTATTTT. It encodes CASTYVTDTQYF.

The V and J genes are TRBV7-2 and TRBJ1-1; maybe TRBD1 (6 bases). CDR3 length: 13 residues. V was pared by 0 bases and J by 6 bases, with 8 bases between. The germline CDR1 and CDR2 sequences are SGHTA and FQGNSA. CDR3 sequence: CASSLAGAAEAFF. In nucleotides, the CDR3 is TGTGCCAGCAGCTTAGCGGGGGCTGCTGAAGCTTTCTTT.

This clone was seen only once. CDR3 in amino acids: CASSLRPTGGFRNTEAFF. The CDR3 DNA follows: TGTGCCAGCAGCTTACGCCCAACAGGGGGCTTTAGGAACACTGAAGCTTTCTTT. This chain links TRBV7-2 with TRBJ1-1; 9 nucleotides align to TRBD1. The CDR3 has 18 amino acids. The V and J ends lost 2 bases and 1 base, in that order; junction bases with no gene match: 11. The V gene's germline CDR1 is SGHTA and CDR2 FQGNSA.

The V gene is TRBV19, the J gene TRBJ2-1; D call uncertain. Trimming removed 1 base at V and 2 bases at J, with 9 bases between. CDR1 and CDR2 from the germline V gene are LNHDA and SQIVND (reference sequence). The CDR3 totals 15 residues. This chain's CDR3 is CASSIGTDAYNEQFF. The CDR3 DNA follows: TGTGCCAGTAGTATAGGCACCGATGCCTACAATGAGCAGTTCTTC.

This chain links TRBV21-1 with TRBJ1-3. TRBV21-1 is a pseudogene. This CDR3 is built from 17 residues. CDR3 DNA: TGTGCCAGCAGCAAAGGGCGTGGACGGAGCTCTGGAAACACCATATATTTT. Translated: CASSKGRGRSSGNTIYF.

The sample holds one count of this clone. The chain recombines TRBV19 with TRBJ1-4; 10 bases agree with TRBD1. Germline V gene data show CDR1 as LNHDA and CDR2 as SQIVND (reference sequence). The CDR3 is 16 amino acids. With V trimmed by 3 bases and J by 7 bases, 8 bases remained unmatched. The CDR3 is CASSILTGGLSEKLFF. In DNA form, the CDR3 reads TGTGCCAGTAGTATCCTGACAGGGGGCTTGAGTGAAAAACTGTTTTTT.

Here the CDR3 reads CASSTGTSGGQSYEQYF. DNA for the CDR3: TGTGCCAGCAGCACAGGGACTAGCGGGGGGCAGTCCTACGAGCAGTACTTC. The chain couples TRBV7-2 to TRBJ2-7, with 15 bases matching TRBD2. CDR3 length: 17 amino acids. The germline gives CDR1 SGHTA, CDR2 FQGNSA. V shed 5 bases and J 1 base; nucleotides not matched to a gene: 6.

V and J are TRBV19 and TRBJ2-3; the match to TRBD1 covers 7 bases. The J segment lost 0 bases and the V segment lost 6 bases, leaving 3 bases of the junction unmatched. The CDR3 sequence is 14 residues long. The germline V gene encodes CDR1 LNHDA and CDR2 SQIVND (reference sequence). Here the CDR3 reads CASRDRHSTDTQYF. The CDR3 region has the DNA TGTGCCAGTAGGGACAGGCATAGCACAGATACGCAGTATTTT.

CDR3 DNA sequence: TGCGCCAGCAGCCACGGACAGGGGGATGGCTACACCTTC. It specifies CASSHGQGDGYTF. The chain has TRBV4-1 and TRBJ1-2; 10 bases line up with TRBD1. This CDR3 comprises 13 residues. The germline V gene has CDR1 MGHRA and CDR2 YSYEKL. The V and J ends lost 3 bases and 6 bases, in that order; junction bases with no gene match: 1.

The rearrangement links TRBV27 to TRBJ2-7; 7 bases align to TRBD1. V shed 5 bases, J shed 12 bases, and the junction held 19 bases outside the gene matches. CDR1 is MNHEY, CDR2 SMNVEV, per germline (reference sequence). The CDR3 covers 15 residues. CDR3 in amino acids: CASSALGTVASVWYF. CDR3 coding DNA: TGTGCCAGCAGTGCGTTAGGGACAGTTGCTTCCGTTTGGTACTTC.

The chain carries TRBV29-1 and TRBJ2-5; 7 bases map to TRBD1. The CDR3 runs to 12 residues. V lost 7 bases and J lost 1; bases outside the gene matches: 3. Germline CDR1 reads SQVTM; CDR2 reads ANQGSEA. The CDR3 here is CSAGTAQETQYF. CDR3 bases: TGCAGCGCTGGGACAGCCCAAGAGACCCAGTACTTC.

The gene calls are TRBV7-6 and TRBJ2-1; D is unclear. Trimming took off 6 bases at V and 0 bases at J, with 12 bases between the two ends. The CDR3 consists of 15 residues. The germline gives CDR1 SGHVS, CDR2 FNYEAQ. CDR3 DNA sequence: TGTGCCAGCAGGGGCGGCGCGAGCTCCTACAATGAGCAGTTCTTC. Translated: CASRGGASSYNEQFF.

For the CDR3, the DNA is TGTGCCACCAGCAGCGGGCCAGGGGACGAGCAGTACTTC. As protein: CATSSGPGDEQYF. The V and J genes are TRBV15 and TRBJ2-7, with D perhaps TRBD1 (6 bases). This CDR3 has 13 amino acids. Germline CDR1 and CDR2: LNHNV and YYDKDF (reference sequence). Trimming took 3 bases from V and 5 from J, leaving 11 bases between them. The full variable domain, its missing parts supplied by reference TRBV15 and TRBJ2-7, is DAMVIQNPRYQVTQFGKPVTLSCSQTLNHNVMYWYQQKSSQAPKLLFHYYDKDFNNEADTPDNFQSRRPNTSFCFLDIRSPGLGDTAMYLCATSSGPGDEQYFGPGTRLTVT.

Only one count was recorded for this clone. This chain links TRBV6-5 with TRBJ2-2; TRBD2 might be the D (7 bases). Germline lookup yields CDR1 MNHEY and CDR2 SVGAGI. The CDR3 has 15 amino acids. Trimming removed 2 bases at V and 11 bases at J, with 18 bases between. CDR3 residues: CASSYGFGGLRELFF. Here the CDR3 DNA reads TGTGCCAGCAGTTACGGGTTCGGGGGGCTAAGAGAGCTGTTTTTT.

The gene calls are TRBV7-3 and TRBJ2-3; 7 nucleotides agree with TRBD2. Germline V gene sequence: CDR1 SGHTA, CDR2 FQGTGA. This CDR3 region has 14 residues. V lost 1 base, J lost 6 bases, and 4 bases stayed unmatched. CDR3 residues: CASSLSGGSDTQYF. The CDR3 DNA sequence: TGTGCCAGCAGCTTAAGCGGGGGTTCCGATACGCAGTATTTT.

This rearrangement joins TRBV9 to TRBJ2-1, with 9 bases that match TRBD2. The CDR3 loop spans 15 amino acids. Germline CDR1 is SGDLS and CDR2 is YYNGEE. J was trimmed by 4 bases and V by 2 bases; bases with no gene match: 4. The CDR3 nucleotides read TGTGCCAGCAGCGTCCCAGCGGGAGGATACAATGAGCAGTTCTTC. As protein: CASSVPAGGYNEQFF.

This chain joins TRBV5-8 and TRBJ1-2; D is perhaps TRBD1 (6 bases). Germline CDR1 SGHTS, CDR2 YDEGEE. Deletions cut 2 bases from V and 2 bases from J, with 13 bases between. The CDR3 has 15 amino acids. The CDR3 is CASSFRYRENYGYTF. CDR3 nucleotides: TGTGCCAGCAGCTTCAGGTACAGGGAGAACTATGGCTACACCTTC.

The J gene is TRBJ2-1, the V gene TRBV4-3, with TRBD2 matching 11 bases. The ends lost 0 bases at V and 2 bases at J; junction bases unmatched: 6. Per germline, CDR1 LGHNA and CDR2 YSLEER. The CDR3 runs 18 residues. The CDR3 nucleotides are TGCGCCAGCAGCCAAGAGGAACTAGCGGGAGAACCCTACAATGAGCAGTTCTTC. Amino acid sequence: CASSQEELAGEPYNEQFF.

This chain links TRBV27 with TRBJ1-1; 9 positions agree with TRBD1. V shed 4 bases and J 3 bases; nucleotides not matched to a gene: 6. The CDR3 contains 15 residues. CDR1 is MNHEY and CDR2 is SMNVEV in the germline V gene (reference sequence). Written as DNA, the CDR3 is TGTGCCAGCAGTTGGGGACAGGGAAGGGACACTGAAGCTTTCTTT. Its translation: CASSWGQGRDTEAFF.

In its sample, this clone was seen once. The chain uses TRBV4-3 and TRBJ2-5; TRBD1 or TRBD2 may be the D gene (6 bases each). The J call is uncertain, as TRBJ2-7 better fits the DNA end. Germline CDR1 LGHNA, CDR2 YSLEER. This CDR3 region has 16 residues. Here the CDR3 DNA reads TGCGCCAGCAGCCAAGGAGTTAGAGGAGGGGGATACGAGCAGTACTTC. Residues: CASSQGVRGGGYEQYF.

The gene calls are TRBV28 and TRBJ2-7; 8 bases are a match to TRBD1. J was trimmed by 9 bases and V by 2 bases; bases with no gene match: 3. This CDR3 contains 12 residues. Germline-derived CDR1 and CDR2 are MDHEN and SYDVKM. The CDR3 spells CASSLLQGVQYF. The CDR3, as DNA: TGTGCCAGCAGTTTACTACAGGGGGTGCAGTACTTC.

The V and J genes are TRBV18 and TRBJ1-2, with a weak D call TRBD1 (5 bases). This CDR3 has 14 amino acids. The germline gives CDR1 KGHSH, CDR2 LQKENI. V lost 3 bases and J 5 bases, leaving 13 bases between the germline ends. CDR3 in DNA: TGTGCCAGCTCACCTCGGGGGGAGAGTTATGGCTACACCTTC. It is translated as CASSPRGESYGYTF.

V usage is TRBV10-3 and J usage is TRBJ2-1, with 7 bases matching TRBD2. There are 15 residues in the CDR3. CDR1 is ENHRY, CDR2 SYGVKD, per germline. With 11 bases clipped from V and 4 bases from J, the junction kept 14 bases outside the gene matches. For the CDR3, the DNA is TGTGCCTCCATAACGCCTAGCGGCGGGTACAATGAGCAGTTCTTC. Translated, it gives CASITPSGGYNEQFF.

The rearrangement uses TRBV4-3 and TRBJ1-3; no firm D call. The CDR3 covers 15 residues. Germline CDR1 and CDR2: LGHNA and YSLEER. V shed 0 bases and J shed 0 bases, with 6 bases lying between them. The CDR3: CASSQDLVSGNTIYF. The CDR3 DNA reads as TGCGCCAGCAGCCAAGATTTAGTCTCTGGAAACACCATATATTTT.

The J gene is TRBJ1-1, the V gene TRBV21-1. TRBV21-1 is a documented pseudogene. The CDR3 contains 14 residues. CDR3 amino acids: CASSKAFFDTEAFF. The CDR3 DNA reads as TGTGCCAGCAGCAAAGCATTCTTCGACACTGAAGCTTTCTTT.